The entry below gives a single T cell receptor beta chain sequence along with its context. The data derive from a study of T cell clonotyping in hematopoietic cell transplantation. The time point is: recipient sample about 28 days before transplant, after cytoreduction. Libraries were prepared by immunoSEQ multiplex PCR; TCRdb keeps only in-frame clonotypes and omits some of them. The sample has tens of thousands of clones; approximately 77% are singletons. The sample consisted of peripheral blood mononuclear cells, taken before stem cell transplant. This sequence originates from a man aged 50-60 years with myelodysplastic syndrome. Some clones in this sample may be carry-over from other donors' samples.

The CDR3 spells CASSQDGIPGGPDTQYF. CDR3 sequence (DNA): TGCGCCAGCAGCCAAGATGGGATCCCAGGGGGCCCAGATACGCAGTATTTT. The chain combines TRBV4-1 with TRBJ2-3; 8 bases agree with TRBD1. Germline V CDR1 and CDR2: MGHRA, YSYEKL. The junction had 9 bases not matched to a gene; V was cut back by 0 bases and J by 4 bases. The CDR3 sequence is 17 residues long.